These T cell receptor beta chains were read from a single sample in a study of shared T cell receptors in the human thymus. Sequencing used immunoSEQ multiplex PCR; TCRdb keeps in-frame clones, though not all of them. The table includes some 760,000 clones, 75% to 90% detected once. The same sample was also used in a study of human thymus T cells.

Sequencing was performed on thymocytes. The receptors come from a girl under three years old with a congenital heart defect. The CDR3 runs from the conserved cysteine through the conserved F or W. A D gene is named only where the DNA matches it firmly. Part of the rows lack a size; the others show once, few, many or a class for expanded clones.

J: TRBJ2-7; size: -; D: -; V: TRBV15; CDR3: CATSRVVKGTYEQYF; DNA: TGTGCCACCAGCAGAGTGGTGAAGGGGACCTACGAGCAGTACTTC
J: TRBJ1-2; size: -; D: -; V: TRBV10-3; CDR3: CAIRPYYFSRFIGHGYTF; DNA: TGTGCCATCAGGCCTTATTATTTTTCCAGGTTTATCGGCCATGGCTACACCTTC
J: TRBJ1-2; size: -; D: -; V: TRBV7-2; CDR3: CASSLGARSYGYTF; DNA: TGTGCCAGCAGCTTAGGGGCTCGGTCCTATGGCTACACCTTC
J: TRBJ1-2; size: -; D: TRBD1; V: TRBV4-1; CDR3: CASSQVGQGINYGYTF; DNA: TGCGCCAGCAGCCAAGTGGGACAGGGGATCAACTATGGCTACACCTTC
J: TRBJ2-7; size: -; D: -; V: TRBV5-4; CDR3: CASSLDITYEQYF; DNA: TGTGCCAGCAGCTTGGACATAACCTACGAGCAGTACTTC
J: TRBJ1-2; size: -; D: -; V: TRBV5-1; CDR3: CASSPTGFGYTF; DNA: TGCGCCAGCAGCCCCACAGGGTTCGGCTACACCTTC
J: TRBJ1-1; size: -; D: TRBD1; V: TRBV7-6; CDR3: CASSFQTGILLSTEAFF; DNA: TGTGCCAGCAGCTTCCAGACAGGGATTTTGTTGAGCACTGAAGCTTTCTTT
J: TRBJ1-2; size: -; D: TRBD1; V: TRBV19; CDR3: CASSGTAGGYTF; DNA: TGTGCCAGTAGTGGGACAGCCGGTGGCTACACCTTC
J: TRBJ2-7; size: -; D: -; V: TRBV5-1; CDR3: CASSPDSRYEQYF; DNA: TGCGCCAGCAGCCCGGACAGCCGCTACGAGCAGTACTTC
J: TRBJ1-5; size: -; D: TRBD1; V: TRBV4-2; CDR3: CASSQEGGQGHGQPQHF; DNA: TGTGCCAGCAGCCAAGAGGGGGGACAGGGGCACGGTCAGCCCCAGCATTTT
J: TRBJ1-2; size: -; D: -; V: TRBV9; CDR3: CASSVEGSGGYTF; DNA: TGTGCCAGCAGCGTGGAGGGATCGGGGGGCTACACCTTC
J: TRBJ2-7; size: -; D: -; V: TRBV13; CDR3: CASSSSPYEQYF; DNA: TGTGCCAGCAGCTCCTCCCCCTACGAGCAGTACTTC
J: TRBJ2-7; size: -; D: TRBD2; V: TRBV7-9; CDR3: CASSLGERGAYEQYF; DNA: TGTGCCAGCAGCTTGGGGGAGCGGGGGGCGTACGAGCAGTACTTC
J: TRBJ2-2; size: -; D: TRBD1; V: TRBV28; CDR3: CASSPPPWTGIDTGELFF; DNA: TGTGCCAGCAGTCCCCCCCCTTGGACAGGGATCGACACCGGGGAGCTGTTTTTT
J: TRBJ1-5; size: -; D: TRBD1; V: TRBV5-1; CDR3: CASSPSTGAQPQHF; DNA: TGCGCCAGCAGCCCTTCTACAGGGGCCCAGCCCCAGCATTTT
J: TRBJ1-5; size: -; D: -; V: TRBV7-8; CDR3: CASSLASGGRFNQPQHF; DNA: TGTGCCAGCAGCTTAGCATCCGGGGGTCGGTTTAATCAGCCCCAGCATTTT
J: TRBJ1-2; size: -; D: TRBD1; V: TRBV28; CDR3: CASGFSYQDRLYGYTF; DNA: TGTGCCAGCGGGTTCTCCTACCAGGACAGGCTCTATGGCTACACCTTC
J: TRBJ2-5; size: -; D: TRBD1; V: TRBV11-2; CDR3: CASSLYGQAATQYF; DNA: TGTGCCAGCAGCTTGTACGGACAGGCGGCGACCCAGTACTTC
J: TRBJ2-2; size: -; D: -; V: TRBV2; CDR3: CASSEDRNTGELFF; DNA: TGTGCCAGCAGCGAGGACAGGAACACCGGGGAGCTGTTTTTT
J: TRBJ2-5; size: -; D: TRBD1; V: TRBV20-1; CDR3: CSAPGGETQYF; DNA: TGCAGTGCTCCAGGGGGAGAGACCCAGTACTTC
J: TRBJ2-5; size: -; D: TRBD2; V: TRBV10-3; CDR3: CAISEIDTGGGEYQETQYF; DNA: TGTGCCATCAGTGAGATAGACACGGGTGGGGGGGAATACCAAGAGACCCAGTACTTC
J: TRBJ1-2; size: few; D: -; V: TRBV9; CDR3: CASSVSGDILNYGYTF; DNA: TGTGCCAGCAGCGTCTCGGGAGACATACTTAACTATGGCTACACCTTC
J: TRBJ2-3; size: -; D: TRBD2; V: TRBV9; CDR3: CASSVSHTSGVPTDTQYF; DNA: TGTGCCAGCAGCGTATCCCACACTAGCGGGGTACCCACAGATACGCAGTATTTT
J: TRBJ2-7; size: -; D: TRBD1; V: TRBV10-1; CDR3: CASSTGGYEQYF; DNA: TGCGCCAGCAGCACAGGGGGCTACGAGCAGTACTTC
J: TRBJ1-2; size: -; D: -; V: TRBV7-8; CDR3: CASSLQGTRYGYTF; DNA: TGTGCCAGCAGCTTACAGGGCACTCGCTATGGCTACACCTTC
J: TRBJ2-5; size: -; D: -; V: TRBV5-1; CDR3: CASSFRQGDGETQYF; DNA: TGCGCCAGCAGCTTTCGCCAGGGCGACGGGGAGACCCAGTACTTC
J: TRBJ2-7; size: -; D: TRBD1; V: TRBV7-8; CDR3: CASSMTGTANYEQYF; DNA: TGTGCCAGCAGTATGACCGGGACAGCGAACTACGAGCAGTACTTC
J: TRBJ1-2; size: -; D: TRBD1; V: TRBV27; CDR3: CASTTGTGSRGYTF; DNA: TGTGCCAGCACCACCGGGACAGGGTCGCGGGGCTACACCTTC
J: TRBJ2-3; size: -; D: TRBD2; V: TRBV7-6; CDR3: CASSLLVRGADTQYF; DNA: TGTGCCAGCAGCTTGCTCGTCCGGGGGGCAGATACGCAGTATTTT
J: TRBJ2-2; size: -; D: -; V: TRBV19; CDR3: CASSIARAGTGELFF; DNA: TGTGCCAGTAGTATCGCCAGGGCAGGGACCGGGGAGCTGTTTTTT
J: TRBJ1-5; size: -; D: TRBD1; V: TRBV5-1; CDR3: CASRLLKQGASNQPQHF; DNA: TGCGCCAGCAGGCTCCTCAAACAGGGGGCAAGCAATCAGCCCCAGCATTTT
J: TRBJ2-5; size: -; D: -; V: TRBV4-3; CDR3: CASSQDLESDSKETQYF; DNA: TGCGCCAGCAGCCAAGATTTGGAGTCGGATTCAAAAGAGACCCAGTACTTC
J: TRBJ2-7; size: -; D: TRBD1; V: TRBV10-3; CDR3: CAISEVGQGPYEQYF; DNA: TGTGCCATCAGTGAGGTGGGACAGGGCCCCTACGAGCAGTACTTC
J: TRBJ1-2; size: -; D: -; V: TRBV4-1; CDR3: CASSPSYIDWQGNYGYTF; DNA: TGCGCCAGCAGCCCGTCCTATATAGACTGGCAGGGAAACTATGGCTACACCTTC
J: TRBJ2-5; size: once; D: -; V: TRBV5-1; CDR3: CASSLFRLSSAGETQYF; DNA: TGCGCCAGCAGCTTGTTCCGCCTCTCTAGCGCGGGAGAGACCCAGTACTTC
J: TRBJ2-1; size: -; D: TRBD1; V: TRBV4-1; CDR3: CASSQDPPGQGEGLVNEQFF; DNA: TGCGCCAGCAGCCAAGATCCACCGGGACAGGGCGAGGGCCTAGTCAATGAGCAGTTCTTC
J: TRBJ2-2; size: -; D: TRBD2; V: TRBV7-2; CDR3: CASSLVASAGETPGELFF; DNA: TGTGCCAGCAGCTTAGTGGCGTCGGCGGGGGAAACGCCCGGGGAGCTGTTTTTT
J: TRBJ2-5; size: -; D: -; V: TRBV2; CDR3: CASSEREADQETQYF; DNA: TGTGCCAGCAGTGAACGTGAGGCGGACCAAGAGACCCAGTACTTC
J: TRBJ2-7; size: -; D: TRBD1; V: TRBV5-1; CDR3: CASSLAQGATTTYEQYF; DNA: TGCGCCAGCAGCTTGGCGCAGGGGGCGACAACCACCTACGAGCAGTACTTC
J: TRBJ2-7; size: once; D: TRBD2; V: TRBV7-2; CDR3: CASSLGRGGAEEQYF; DNA: TGTGCCAGCAGCTTAGGGCGCGGGGGGGCGGAAGAGCAGTACTTC
J: TRBJ1-1; size: -; D: -; V: TRBV18; CDR3: CASSPAQGTEAFF; DNA: TGTGCCAGCTCACCTGCACAGGGAACTGAAGCTTTCTTT